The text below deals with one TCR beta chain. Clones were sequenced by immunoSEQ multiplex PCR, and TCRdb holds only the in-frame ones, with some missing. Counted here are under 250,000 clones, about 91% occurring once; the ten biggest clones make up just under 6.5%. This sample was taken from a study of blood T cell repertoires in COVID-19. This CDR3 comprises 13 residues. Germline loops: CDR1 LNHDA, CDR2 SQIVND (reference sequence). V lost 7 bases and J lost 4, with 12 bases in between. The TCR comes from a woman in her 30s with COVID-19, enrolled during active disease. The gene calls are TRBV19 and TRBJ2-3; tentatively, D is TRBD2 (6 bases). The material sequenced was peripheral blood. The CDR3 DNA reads TGTGCCAGTACCACTAGCCTGGCAGATACGCAGTATTTT. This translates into CASTTSLADTQYF.